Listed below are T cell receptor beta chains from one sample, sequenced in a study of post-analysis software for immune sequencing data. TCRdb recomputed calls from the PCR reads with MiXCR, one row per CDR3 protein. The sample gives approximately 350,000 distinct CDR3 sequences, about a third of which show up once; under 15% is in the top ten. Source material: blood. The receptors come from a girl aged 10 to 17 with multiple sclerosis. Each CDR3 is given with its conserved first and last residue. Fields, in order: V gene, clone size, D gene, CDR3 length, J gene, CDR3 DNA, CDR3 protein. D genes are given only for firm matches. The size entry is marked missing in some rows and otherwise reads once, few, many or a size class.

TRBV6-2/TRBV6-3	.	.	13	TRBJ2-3	TGTGCCAGCAGAGCTCCAGGCACAGATACGCAGTATTTT	CASRAPGTDTQYF
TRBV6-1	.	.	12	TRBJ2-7	TGTGCCAGCAGTGAAACCGCCTACGAGCAGTACTTC	CASSETAYEQYF
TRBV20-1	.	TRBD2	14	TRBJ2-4	TGCAGTGCTAGAGCCGGGCCCCGGGGGGGCATTCAGTACTTC	CSARAGPRGGIQYF
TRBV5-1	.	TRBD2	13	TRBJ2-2	TGCGCCGGAGCGGGGCCTAACACCGGGGAGCTGTTTTTT	CAGAGPNTGELFF
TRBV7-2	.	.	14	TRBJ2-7	TGTGCCAGCAGCTTAGGTCTCAGCTCCTACGAGCAGTACTTC	CASSLGLSSYEQYF
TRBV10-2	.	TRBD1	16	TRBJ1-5	TGCGCCAGCAGTGAGAGGGCAGGGGGGAGCAATCAGCCCCAGCATTTT	CASSERAGGSNQPQHF
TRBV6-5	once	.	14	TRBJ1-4	TGTGCCAGCAGTTACGGGAGAGCTCATGAAAAACTGTTTTTT	CASSYGRAHEKLFF
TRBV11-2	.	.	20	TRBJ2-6	TGTGCCAGCAGCCTGTACTACAGGGCCGCTTTGACCTCTGGGGCCAACGTCCTGACTTTC	CASSLYYRAALTSGANVLTF
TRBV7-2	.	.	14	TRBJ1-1	TGTGCCAGCAGCTTTAGGGCGAGGGAGGCTGAAGCTTTCTTT	CASSFRAREAEAFF
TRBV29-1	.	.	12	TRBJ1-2	TGCAGCGTTGTAAGCACCAACTATGGCTACACCTTC	CSVVSTNYGYTF
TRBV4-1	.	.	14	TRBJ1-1	TGCGCCAGCAGCCAAGAACAGGGGAACACTGAAGCTTTCTTT	CASSQEQGNTEAFF
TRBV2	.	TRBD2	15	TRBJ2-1	TGTGCCAGCAGTGATATGGGGGGGGCCTACAATGAGCAGTTCTTC	CASSDMGGAYNEQFF
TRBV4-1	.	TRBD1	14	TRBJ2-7	TGCGCCAGCAGCCGGGTTACAGGGGAGAACGAGCAGTACTTC	CASSRVTGENEQYF
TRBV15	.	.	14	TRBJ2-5	TGTGCCACCAGCAGAGAGGGGGGAGGAGAGACCCAGTACTTC	CATSREGGGETQYF
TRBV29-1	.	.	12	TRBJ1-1	TGCAGCGTTGAAGATTTAAAGGCTGAAGCTTTCTTT	CSVEDLKAEAFF
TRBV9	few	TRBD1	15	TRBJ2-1	TGTGCCAGCAGCCCCAGGGGGTTCTCCTACAATGAGCAGTTCTTC	CASSPRGFSYNEQFF
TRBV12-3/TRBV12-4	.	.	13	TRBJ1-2	TGTGCCAGCAGTTTGGCAGGGGAGGTCGGCTACACCTTC	CASSLAGEVGYTF
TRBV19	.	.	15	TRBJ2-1	TGTGCCAGTAGTATTGGGGGCGTTACCTACAATGAGCAGTTCTTC	CASSIGGVTYNEQFF